This TCR beta chain is drawn from a study of regulatory T cells in long-lasting Graves disease. The ends were cut back, 4 bases at V and 1 base at J, with 10 bases in the middle. CDR1 is LGHDT and CDR2 is YNNKEL in the germline V gene (reference sequence). CDR3 length: 14 residues. Stated time point: newly diagnosed GD, antithyroid drugs for less than 3 months. After RNA was extracted from PBMCs, the TCR library was made from it. It was American Thyroid Association guidelines that determined Graves' disease diagnosis. Combining iRepertoire HTBI primers with Arm-PCR of CDR3 regions, the authors built TCR beta libraries. Each CDR3 protein gets one entry after TCRdb re-called the multiplex PCR reads with MiXCR. The table lists about 400,000 distinct CDR3 sequences, around 15% of them singletons. These same data were also listed under a study on T cells in Graves' hyperthyroidism and ophthalmopathy. From that second work: Most clonotypes that expanded in the thyroid above 0.001 also showed up in blood.

Here the sequenced sample was peripheral blood mononuclear cells (PBMCs), taken at new diagnosis, from a patient treated with antithyroid drugs. The source is a woman in her late teens or twenties with Graves disease. This sequence joins TRBV3-1 and TRBJ1-1, with no clear D. The CDR3 is CASSRVAGNTEAFF. The CDR3 DNA reads TGTGCCAGCAGCCGAGTGGCAGGGAACACTGAAGCTTTCTTT.